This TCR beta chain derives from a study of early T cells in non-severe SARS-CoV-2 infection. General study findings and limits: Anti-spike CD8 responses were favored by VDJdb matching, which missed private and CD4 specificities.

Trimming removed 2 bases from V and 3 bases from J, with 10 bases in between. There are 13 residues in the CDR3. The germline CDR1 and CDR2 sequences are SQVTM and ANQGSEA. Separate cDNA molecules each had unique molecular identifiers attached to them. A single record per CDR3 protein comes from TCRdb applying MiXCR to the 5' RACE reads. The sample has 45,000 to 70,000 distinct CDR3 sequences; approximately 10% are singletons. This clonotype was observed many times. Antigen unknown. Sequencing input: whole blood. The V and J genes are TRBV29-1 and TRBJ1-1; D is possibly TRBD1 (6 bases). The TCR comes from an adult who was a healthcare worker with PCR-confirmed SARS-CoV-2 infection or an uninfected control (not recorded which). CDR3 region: CSVEKGGDTEAFF. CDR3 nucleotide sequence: TGCAGCGTTGAAAAAGGGGGGGACACTGAAGCTTTCTTT.